These 12 T cell receptor beta chains came from one sample sequenced in a study of shared clonotypes between healthy human individuals. Naivety among CD8 cells was defined by CD45RO negativity and positive CCR7 selection, thereby excluding terminally differentiated effector memory CD45RA+ cells. Some clones are missing from TCRdb's copy, which holds only in-frame ones; the method was immunoSEQ multiplex PCR. The data contain millions of clones, approximately 94% of them singletons. Sequenced: naive CD8+ T cells from PBMCs. The receptors come from a man younger than 35 in good health. Some clones in this sample may be carry-over from other donors' samples.

The rearrangement joins TRBV27 to TRBJ2-2; D possibly uses TRBD1 or TRBD2 (5 bases each). The germline V gene has CDR1 MNHEY and CDR2 SMNVEV (reference sequence). V lost 5 bases and J lost 4, with 14 bases in between. This CDR3 has 15 amino acids. In DNA form, the CDR3 reads TGTGCCAGCAGTGTAGGGACCAAGGGCACCGGGGAGCTGTTTTTT. Protein: CASSVGTKGTGELFF.

The chain couples TRBV5-1 to TRBJ1-1; 10 nucleotides agree with TRBD1. The CDR3 spans 15 residues. With V trimmed by 2 bases and J by 5 bases, 6 bases remained unmatched. The germline CDR1 and CDR2 sequences are SGHRS and YFSETQ. CDR3 loop: CASSFGTGEVTEAFF. The DNA of the CDR3 is TGCGCCAGCAGCTTTGGGACAGGGGAAGTAACTGAAGCTTTCTTT.

The rearrangement uses TRBV27 and TRBJ1-2; unclear D gene. This CDR3 is 13 amino acids long. CDR1 is MNHEY, CDR2 SMNVEV, per germline (reference sequence). Between the trimmed V and J ends, which lost 6 bases and 4 bases, there was a span of 12 bases. CDR3 in DNA: TGTGCCAGCAGCCCGACCGGGGTCTATGGCTACACCTTC. Amino acid sequence: CASSPTGVYGYTF.

As concerns this clone: The same CDR3 also results from other DNA sequences found in this sample. This chain uses TRBV29-1 with TRBJ2-7, with 10 bases aligning to TRBD2. Germline CDR1 and CDR2: SQVTM and ANQGSEA. V lost 6 bases to trimming and J lost 2 bases; unmatched junction nucleotides: 4. There are 13 residues in the CDR3. CDR3 bases: TGCAGCGTAGGGCTAGCGGGAGCCTACGAGCAGTACTTC. Its translation is CSVGLAGAYEQYF.

The gene calls are TRBV6-5 and TRBJ2-7; 7 nucleotides match TRBD2. The CDR3 contains 14 residues. Germline CDR1 MNHEY, CDR2 SVGAGI. Trimming cost V 4 bases and J 7 bases; bases outside gene matches: 10. The CDR3 nucleotides read TGTGCCAGCAGTTTCAGGGTAAGGGGAGGGGAGCAGTACTTC. Encoded protein: CASSFRVRGGEQYF.

The chain joins TRBV9 to TRBJ1-5, with 10 bases aligning to TRBD1. Germline V CDR1 and CDR2: SGDLS, YYNGEE. The V segment lost 4 bases and the J segment 6 bases; nucleotides outside the gene matches: 4. This CDR3 contains 14 residues. The CDR3 sequence: CASSLGQGGQPQHF. As DNA, the CDR3 is TGTGCCAGCAGCTTAGGACAGGGGGGTCAGCCCCAGCATTTT.

The count of this clone is one. The gene calls are TRBV28 and TRBJ1-2; tentatively, D is TRBD1 (6 bases). The CDR3 has 14 amino acids. Germline CDR1 reads MDHEN; CDR2 reads SYDVKM. V was clipped by 4 bases and J by 3 bases, with 12 bases between them. The CDR3 reads CASSSRGVYYGYTF. CDR3 sequence (DNA): TGTGCCAGCAGTTCCAGGGGTGTGTACTATGGCTACACCTTC.

The chain uses TRBV11-2 and TRBJ2-7, with 7 bases that match TRBD1. Germline-derived CDR1 and CDR2 are SGHAT and FQNNGV. Unmatched junction bases numbered 12, after V lost 7 bases and J lost 3 bases. The CDR3 totals 15 residues. The CDR3 nucleotides are TGTGCCAGCACCACGAAGGGGGCTCTTGGCTACGAGCAGTACTTC. Translating gives CASTTKGALGYEQYF.

The chain carries TRBV19 and TRBJ2-2, with 7 bases aligning to TRBD1. The germline CDR1 and CDR2 sequences are LNHDA and SQIVND (reference sequence). V shed 3 bases, J shed 3 bases, and the junction held 7 bases outside the gene matches. The CDR3 consists of 16 residues. The CDR3 spells CASSIQTGRDTGELFF. The DNA for the CDR3 is TGTGCCAGTAGTATCCAGACAGGGCGTGACACCGGGGAGCTGTTTTTT.

This chain links TRBV7-9 with TRBJ2-2; TRBD2 might be the D (5 bases). Germline V gene data show CDR1 as SEHNR and CDR2 as FQNEAQ (reference sequence). Trimming pared 5 bases from V and 1 base from J, leaving 20 bases between. This CDR3 comprises 18 residues. In nucleotides, the CDR3 is TGTGCCAGCAGCCAAAGCTTTGGTTCAGGACTGAACACCGGGGAGCTGTTTTTT. It translates to CASSQSFGSGLNTGELFF.

The gene calls are TRBV28 and TRBJ2-1, with D possibly TRBD1 on 6 matching bases. Per the germline V gene, CDR1 is MDHEN and CDR2 is SYDVKM. The CDR3 sequence is 15 residues long. The V end was cut by 3 bases, the J end by 9 bases, with 18 bases between. In nucleotides, the CDR3 is TGTGCCAGCAGTTTCAGGGGACCTCTCAATGGTGAGCAGTTCTTC. This encodes CASSFRGPLNGEQFF.

The chain uses TRBV29-1 and TRBJ2-5; possibly TRBD2 for D (5 bases). The CDR3 loop spans 14 amino acids. V lost 6 bases, J lost 1 base, and 15 bases lay in between. In germline, CDR1 is SQVTM, CDR2 ANQGSEA. CDR3 in amino acids: CSVPGKAAQETQYF. In DNA, the CDR3 is TGCAGCGTACCGGGGAAGGCGGCCCAAGAGACCCAGTACTTC.